The source of this T cell receptor beta chain is a study of blood T cell repertoires in COVID-19. Overall study context: Donors in the United States, Italy and Spain gave samples during acute or convalescent COVID-19. From T cells, B-cell-depleted T cells, or PBMCs came the material, which was cDNA or gDNA.

Method: immunoSEQ multiplex PCR; TCRdb's copy keeps in-frame clones and lacks some. The repertoire holds approximately 330,000 clones, 87% seen once, with around 10% in the top ten. Those enrolled in Seattle joined during active infection and were followed longitudinally afterward. The CDR3 has 15 amino acids. The germline CDR1 and CDR2 sequences are SGHAT and FQNNGV. J was trimmed by 5 bases and V by 1 base; bases with no gene match: 4. The sample taken for sequencing was peripheral blood. The receptor's source is a man aged 30 to 39 with COVID-19, enrolled during active disease. This chain uses TRBV11-2 with TRBJ1-3; 8 bases agree with TRBD1. DNA for the CDR3: TGTGCCAGCAGCTTAGGACAGGGGTACCGAAACACCATATATTTT. This encodes CASSLGQGYRNTIYF.